This paragraph covers one T cell receptor beta chain sequence. The record originates from a study of blood T cell repertoires in COVID-19. Study overall: The samples span acute and convalescent COVID-19 from the United States, Italy and Spain.

Libraries were prepared by immunoSEQ multiplex PCR; TCRdb keeps only in-frame clonotypes and omits some of them. The table shows 100,000 or so clones, with 70% to 90% occurring only once. This CDR3 spans 16 amino acids. The ends were cut back, 0 bases at V and 2 bases at J, with 12 bases in the middle. From germline, CDR1 is SGHTA and CDR2 FQGTGA. This receptor was obtained from a man aged 45-65 years with active COVID-19. The J gene is TRBJ2-3, the V gene TRBV7-3, with a possible D match to TRBD2 (6 bases). Sequenced: peripheral blood. The CDR3 region has the DNA TGTGCCAGCAGCTTAACAGCGCGGGGTAACACAGATACGCAGTATTTT. Amino acids: CASSLTARGNTDTQYF.